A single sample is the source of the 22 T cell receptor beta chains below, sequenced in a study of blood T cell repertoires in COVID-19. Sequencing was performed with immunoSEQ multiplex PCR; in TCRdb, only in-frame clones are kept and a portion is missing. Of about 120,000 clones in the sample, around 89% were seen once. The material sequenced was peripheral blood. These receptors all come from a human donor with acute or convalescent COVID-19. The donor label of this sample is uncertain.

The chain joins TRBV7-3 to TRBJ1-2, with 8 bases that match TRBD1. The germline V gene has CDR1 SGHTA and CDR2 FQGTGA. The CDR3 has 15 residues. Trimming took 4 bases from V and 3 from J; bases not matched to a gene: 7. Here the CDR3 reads CASSSGQGRYYGYTF. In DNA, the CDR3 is TGTGCCAGCAGCTCCGGACAGGGAAGATACTATGGCTACACCTTC. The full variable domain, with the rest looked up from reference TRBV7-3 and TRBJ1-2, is GAGVSQTPSNKVTEKGKYVELRCDPISGHTALYWYRQSLGQGPEFLIYFQGTGAADDSGLPNDRFFAVRPEGSVSTLKIQRTERGDSAVYLCASSSGQGRYYGYTFGSGTRLTVV.

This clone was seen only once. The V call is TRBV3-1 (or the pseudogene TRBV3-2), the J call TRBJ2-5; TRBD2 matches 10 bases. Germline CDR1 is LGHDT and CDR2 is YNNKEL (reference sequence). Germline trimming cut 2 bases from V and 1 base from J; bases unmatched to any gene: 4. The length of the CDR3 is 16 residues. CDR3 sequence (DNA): TGTGCCAGCAGCCAATTGGGACTAGCGAGCCAAGAGACCCAGTACTTC. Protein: CASSQLGLASQETQYF.

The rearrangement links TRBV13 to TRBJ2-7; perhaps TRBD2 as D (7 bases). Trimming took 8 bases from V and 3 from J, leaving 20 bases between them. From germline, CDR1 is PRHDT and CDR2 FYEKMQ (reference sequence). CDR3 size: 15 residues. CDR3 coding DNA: TGTGCCAGCGCCATCCAGCCTAGGGGGGGCTACGAGCAGTACTTC. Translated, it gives CASAIQPRGGYEQYF.

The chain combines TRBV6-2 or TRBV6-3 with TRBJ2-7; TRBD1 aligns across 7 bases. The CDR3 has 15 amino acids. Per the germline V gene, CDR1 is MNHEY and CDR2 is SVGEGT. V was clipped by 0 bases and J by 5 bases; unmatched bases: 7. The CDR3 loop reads CASSYSPTGFNEQYF. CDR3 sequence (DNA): TGTGCCAGCAGTTACTCCCCGACAGGGTTCAACGAGCAGTACTTC.

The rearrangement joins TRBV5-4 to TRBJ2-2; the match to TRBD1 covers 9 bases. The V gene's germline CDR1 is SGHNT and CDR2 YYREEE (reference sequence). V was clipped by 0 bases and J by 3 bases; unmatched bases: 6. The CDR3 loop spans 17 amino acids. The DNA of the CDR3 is TGTGCCAGCAGCTTGGCTTTGACAGGGGGGTACACCGGGGAGCTGTTTTTT. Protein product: CASSLALTGGYTGELFF.

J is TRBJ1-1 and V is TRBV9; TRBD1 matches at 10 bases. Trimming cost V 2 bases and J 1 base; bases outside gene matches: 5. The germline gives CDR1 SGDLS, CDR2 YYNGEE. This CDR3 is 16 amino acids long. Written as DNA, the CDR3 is TGTGCCAGCAGCGTGGGACAGGGGCAAGCGAACACTGAAGCTTTCTTT. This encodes CASSVGQGQANTEAFF.

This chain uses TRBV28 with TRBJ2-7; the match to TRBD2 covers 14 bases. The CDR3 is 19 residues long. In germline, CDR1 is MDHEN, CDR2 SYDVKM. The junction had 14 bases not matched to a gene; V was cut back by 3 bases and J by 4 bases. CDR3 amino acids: CASSFLRGLAGAGRYEQYF. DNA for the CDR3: TGTGCCAGCAGTTTCCTGAGGGGACTAGCGGGAGCGGGGAGGTACGAGCAGTACTTC. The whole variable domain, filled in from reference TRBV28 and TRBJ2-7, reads DVKVTQSSRYLVKRTGEKVFLECVQDMDHENMFWYRQDPGLGLRLIYFSYDVKMKEKGDIPEGYSVSREKKERFSLILESASTNQTSMYLCASSFLRGLAGAGRYEQYFGPGTRLTVT.

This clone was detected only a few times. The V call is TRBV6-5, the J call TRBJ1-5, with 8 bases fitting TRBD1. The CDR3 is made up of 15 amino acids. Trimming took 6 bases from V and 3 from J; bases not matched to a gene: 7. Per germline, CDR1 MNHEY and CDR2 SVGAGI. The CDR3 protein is CASRTGTGNNQPQHF. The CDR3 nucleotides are TGTGCCAGCAGAACAGGGACAGGTAACAATCAGCCCCAGCATTTT.

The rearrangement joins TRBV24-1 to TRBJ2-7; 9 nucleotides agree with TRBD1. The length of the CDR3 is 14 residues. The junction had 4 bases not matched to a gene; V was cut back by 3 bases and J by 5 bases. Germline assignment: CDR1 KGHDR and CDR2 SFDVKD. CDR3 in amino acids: CATSDRDRVHEQYF. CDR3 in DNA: TGTGCCACCAGTGATCGGGACAGGGTCCACGAGCAGTACTTC.

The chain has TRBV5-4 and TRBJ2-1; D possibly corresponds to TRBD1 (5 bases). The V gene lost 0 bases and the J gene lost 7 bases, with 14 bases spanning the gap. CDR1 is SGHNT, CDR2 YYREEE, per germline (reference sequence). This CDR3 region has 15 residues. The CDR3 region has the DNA TGTGCCAGCAGCTTGGGCGCCCAGGGAAGGAATGAGCAGTTCTTC. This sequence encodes CASSLGAQGRNEQFF.

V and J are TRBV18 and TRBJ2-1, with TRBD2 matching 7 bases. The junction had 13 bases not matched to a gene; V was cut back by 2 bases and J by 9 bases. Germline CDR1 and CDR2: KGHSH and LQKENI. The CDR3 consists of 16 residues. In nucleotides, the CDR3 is TGTGCCAGCTCACCAGGTAGCGGGCTGTCTAGGGTTGAGCAGTTCTTC. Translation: CASSPGSGLSRVEQFF.

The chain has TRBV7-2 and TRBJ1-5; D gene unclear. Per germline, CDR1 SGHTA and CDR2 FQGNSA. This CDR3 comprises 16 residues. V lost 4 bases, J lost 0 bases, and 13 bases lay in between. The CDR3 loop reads CASSSHAGDSNQPQHF. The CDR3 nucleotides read TGTGCCAGCAGCTCCCACGCCGGGGATAGCAATCAGCCCCAGCATTTT.

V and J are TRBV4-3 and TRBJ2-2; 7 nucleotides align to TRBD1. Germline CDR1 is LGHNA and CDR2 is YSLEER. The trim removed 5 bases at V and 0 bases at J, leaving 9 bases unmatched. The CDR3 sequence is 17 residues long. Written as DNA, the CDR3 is TGCGCCAGCAGCGGTCCCCCAGGGGGTACGAACACCGGGGAGCTGTTTTTT. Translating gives CASSGPPGGTNTGELFF.

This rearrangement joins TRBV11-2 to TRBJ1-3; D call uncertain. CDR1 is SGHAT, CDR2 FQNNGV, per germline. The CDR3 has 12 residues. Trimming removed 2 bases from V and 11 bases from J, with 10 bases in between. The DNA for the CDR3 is TGTGCCAGCAGCTTAAACCTAATCCCCATATATTTT. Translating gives CASSLNLIPIYF.

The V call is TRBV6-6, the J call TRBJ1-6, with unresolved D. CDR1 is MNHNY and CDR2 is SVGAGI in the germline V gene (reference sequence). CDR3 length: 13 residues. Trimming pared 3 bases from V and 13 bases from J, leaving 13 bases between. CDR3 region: CASSYGPGSPLHF. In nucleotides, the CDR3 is TGTGCCAGCAGTTATGGGCCGGGAAGTCCCCTCCACTTT.

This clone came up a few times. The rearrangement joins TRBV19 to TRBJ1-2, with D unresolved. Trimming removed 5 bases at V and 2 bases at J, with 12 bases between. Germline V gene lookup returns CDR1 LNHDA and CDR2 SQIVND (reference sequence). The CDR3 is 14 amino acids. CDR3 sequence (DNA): TGTGCCAGTAGTCTCCAGACGGGAAACTATGGCTACACCTTC. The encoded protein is CASSLQTGNYGYTF.

This CDR3 reads CASSSAGTGGTEAFF. The CDR3 DNA reads TGTGCCAGCAGTTCTGCCGGGACAGGGGGCACTGAAGCTTTCTTT. This chain links TRBV28 with TRBJ1-1; TRBD1 matches at 11 bases. CDR3 size: 15 residues. V lost 4 bases, J lost 4 bases, and 5 bases stayed unmatched. Germline CDR1 and CDR2: MDHEN and SYDVKM. Based on the CDR3 plus reference TRBV28 and TRBJ1-1, the full variable domain is DVKVTQSSRYLVKRTGEKVFLECVQDMDHENMFWYRQDPGLGLRLIYFSYDVKMKEKGDIPEGYSVSREKKERFSLILESASTNQTSMYLCASSSAGTGGTEAFFGQGTRLTVV.

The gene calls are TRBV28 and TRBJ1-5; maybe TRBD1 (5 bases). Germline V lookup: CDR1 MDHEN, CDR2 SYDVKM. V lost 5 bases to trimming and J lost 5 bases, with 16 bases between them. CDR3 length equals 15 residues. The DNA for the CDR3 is TGTGCCAGCAGTCCCCCCGGGACTGGATATCAGCCCCAGCATTTT. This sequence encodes CASSPPGTGYQPQHF.

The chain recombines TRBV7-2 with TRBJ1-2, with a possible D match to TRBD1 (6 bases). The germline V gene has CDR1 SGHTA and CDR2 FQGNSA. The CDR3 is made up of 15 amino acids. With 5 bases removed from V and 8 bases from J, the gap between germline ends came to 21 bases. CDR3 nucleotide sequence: TGTGCCAGCAGCCCACAGGGCACCCAGGCCTCGGGCTACACCTTC. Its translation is CASSPQGTQASGYTF.

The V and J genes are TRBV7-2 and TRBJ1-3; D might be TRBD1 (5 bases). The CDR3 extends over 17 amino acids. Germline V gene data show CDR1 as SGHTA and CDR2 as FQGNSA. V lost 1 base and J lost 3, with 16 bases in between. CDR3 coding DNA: TGTGCCAGCAGCTTAGAAGTGGGAGGCAGGGTTGGAAACACCATATATTTT. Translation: CASSLEVGGRVGNTIYF.

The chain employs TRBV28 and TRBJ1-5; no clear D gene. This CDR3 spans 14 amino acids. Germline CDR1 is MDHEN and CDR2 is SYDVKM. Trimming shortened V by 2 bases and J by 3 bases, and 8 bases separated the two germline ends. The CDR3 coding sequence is TGTGCCAGCAGTTTAGTGACAACCAATCAGCCCCAGCATTTT. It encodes CASSLVTTNQPQHF.

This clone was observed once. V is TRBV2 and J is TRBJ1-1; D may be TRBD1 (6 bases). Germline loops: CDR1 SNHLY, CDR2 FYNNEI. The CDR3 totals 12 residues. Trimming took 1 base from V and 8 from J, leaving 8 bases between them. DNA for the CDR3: TGTGCCAGCAGTGAAGGGACAGCCGAAGCTTTCTTT. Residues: CASSEGTAEAFF.